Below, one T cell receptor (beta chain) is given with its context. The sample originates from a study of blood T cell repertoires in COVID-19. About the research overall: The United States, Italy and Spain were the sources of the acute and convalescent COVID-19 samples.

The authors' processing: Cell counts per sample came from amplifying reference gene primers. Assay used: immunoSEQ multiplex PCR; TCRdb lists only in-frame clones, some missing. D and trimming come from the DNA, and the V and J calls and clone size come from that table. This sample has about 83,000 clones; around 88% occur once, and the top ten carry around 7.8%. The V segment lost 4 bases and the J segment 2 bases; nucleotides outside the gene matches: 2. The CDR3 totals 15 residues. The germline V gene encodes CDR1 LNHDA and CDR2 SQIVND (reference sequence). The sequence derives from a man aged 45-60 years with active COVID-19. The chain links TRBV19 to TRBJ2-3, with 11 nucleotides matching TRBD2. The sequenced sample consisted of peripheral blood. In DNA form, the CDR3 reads TGTGCCAGTAGTAGACTAGCGGGACACACAGATACGCAGTATTTT. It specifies CASSRLAGHTDTQYF. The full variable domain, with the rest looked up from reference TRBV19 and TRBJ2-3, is DGGITQSPKYLFRKEGQNVTLSCEQNLNHDAMYWYRQDPGQGLRLIYYSQIVNDFQKGDIAEGYSVSREKKESFPLTVTSAQKNPTAFYLCASSRLAGHTDTQYFGPGTRLTVL.